This T cell receptor (beta chain) is from a study of Ad26.COV2.S vaccination and SARS-CoV-2 variants. The CDR3 has 18 amino acids. CDR1 is MGHRA, CDR2 YSYEKL, per germline. V was shortened by 1 base and J by 2 bases, with 18 bases between the two germline ends. Clones were sequenced by immunoSEQ multiplex PCR, and TCRdb holds only the in-frame ones, with some missing. The sample has approximately 410,000 clones, 92% seen once. Noted treatment: 15 to 20 received Ad26.COV2.S at low or high dose, single or two shots; several received placebo; per-sample allocation not given. The study sampled participants on day 63 after the first vaccine or placebo injection.

Material: peripheral blood, obtained in a trial of Ad26.COV2.S vaccine versus placebo. This sequence joins TRBV4-1 and TRBJ1-5; no firm D call. The sequence came from a person between 18 and 60 years old who received the Ad26.COV2.S COVID-19 vaccine or a placebo. The CDR3 loop is CASSQVWAGGNRNQPQHF. In DNA, the CDR3 is TGCGCCAGCAGCCAAGTTTGGGCAGGTGGGAATCGCAATCAGCCCCAGCATTTT.